The source of this TCR beta chain is a study of blood T cell repertoires in COVID-19. About the research overall: Sample material is recorded as cDNA or gDNA derived from T cells, B-cell-depleted T cells, or PBMCs.

Trimming shortened V by 3 bases and J by 3 bases, and 9 bases separated the two germline ends. This CDR3 has 13 residues. The V gene's germline CDR1 is MNHEY and CDR2 SVGAGI. Original handling: Nucleated cell number was recorded as an estimate derived from reference gene primer amplification. The method was immunoSEQ multiplex PCR; TCRdb's version includes in-frame clones alone and lacks a portion of them. V, J and clone size were drawn from that table, and D and trimming were deduced from the DNA. In the table there are over 200,000 clones, 65% to 85% of which are singletons. The V gene is TRBV6-5, the J gene TRBJ2-7; no firm D call. The sequencing sample was made of peripheral blood. This TCR derives from a man between 35 and 55 years old with acute or convalescent COVID-19. The CDR3 bases are TGTGCCAGCAGTTATGGCAGTAACTACGAGCAGTACTTC. Its translation: CASSYGSNYEQYF.